This T cell receptor beta chain was sequenced during a study of blood T cell repertoires in COVID-19. Study details: The origin of the acute and convalescent COVID-19 samples was the United States, Italy and Spain.

This clone was seen a single time. Germline loops: CDR1 SGHKS, CDR2 YYEKEE (reference sequence). The ends were cut back, 3 bases at V and 3 bases at J, with 13 bases in the middle. This CDR3 contains 15 residues. TCRdb keeps only in-frame clones here, not all; method: immunoSEQ multiplex PCR. The data hold 650,000 to 800,000 clones, with around 90% observed a single time. The receptor comes from a woman aged 18-29 years with acute or convalescent COVID-19. Sequencing was performed on peripheral blood. The J gene is TRBJ2-1, the V gene TRBV5-5; a weak D match, TRBD2 (6 bases). This chain's CDR3 is CASSYQPGGYNEQFF. Here the CDR3 DNA reads TGTGCCAGCAGCTACCAACCCGGGGGCTACAATGAGCAGTTCTTC.